The TCR beta chain under discussion was sequenced for a study of cytomegalovirus exposure and HLA in healthy donors. Donors showed nominal health when sampled, although they likely had unrecorded immune exposures. About this clone itself: Its antigen is as yet unknown.

Points from the study as a whole: As confirmed in vitro, a few CMV-associated chains were specific for CMV antigens.

CDR1 KGHSH and CDR2 LQKENI come from the germline V gene. Trimming took off 0 bases at V and 9 bases at J, with 15 bases between the two ends. CDR3 length: 15 residues. Vbeta (60) and Jbeta (13) primers were used in the PCR. Clones were sequenced by immunoSEQ multiplex PCR, and TCRdb holds only the in-frame ones, with some missing. This sample carries around 150,000 clones, roughly 85% of them seen once, and the ten largest clones take 6.5%. The gene calls are TRBV18 and TRBJ2-4, with D maybe TRBD2 (6 bases). Input material: PBMCs. The receptor's source is a man aged 35 to 55 in good health and CMV-seropositive. For the CDR3, the DNA is TGTGCCAGCTCACCACCCCTTAACGGAGCGGGCATTCAGTACTTC. Translating gives CASSPPLNGAGIQYF.